This T cell receptor (beta chain) derives from a study of blood T cell repertoires in COVID-19. CDR3 length: 15 residues. Germline lookup yields CDR1 SGHKS and CDR2 YYEKEE (reference sequence). Trimming removed 2 bases at V and 2 bases at J, with 13 bases between. Membership in each cohort depended on participant-reported clinical history. Resolution of symptoms, clearance, or two negative PCRs was present in recovered Cohort 3 donors. Libraries were prepared by immunoSEQ multiplex PCR; TCRdb keeps only in-frame clonotypes and omits some of them. The profile shows about 310,000 clones, about 87% of them singletons.

Sequencing input: PBMCs or T cells enriched from blood (not recorded which). The clonotype was recovered from a woman between 18 and 29 years old who had recovered from COVID-19. The chain couples TRBV5-5 to TRBJ1-2, with D perhaps TRBD1 (5 bases). CDR3 sequence reads: CASSFGAGVNYGYTF. The DNA of the CDR3 is TGTGCCAGCAGCTTCGGGGCGGGGGTAAACTATGGCTACACCTTC.